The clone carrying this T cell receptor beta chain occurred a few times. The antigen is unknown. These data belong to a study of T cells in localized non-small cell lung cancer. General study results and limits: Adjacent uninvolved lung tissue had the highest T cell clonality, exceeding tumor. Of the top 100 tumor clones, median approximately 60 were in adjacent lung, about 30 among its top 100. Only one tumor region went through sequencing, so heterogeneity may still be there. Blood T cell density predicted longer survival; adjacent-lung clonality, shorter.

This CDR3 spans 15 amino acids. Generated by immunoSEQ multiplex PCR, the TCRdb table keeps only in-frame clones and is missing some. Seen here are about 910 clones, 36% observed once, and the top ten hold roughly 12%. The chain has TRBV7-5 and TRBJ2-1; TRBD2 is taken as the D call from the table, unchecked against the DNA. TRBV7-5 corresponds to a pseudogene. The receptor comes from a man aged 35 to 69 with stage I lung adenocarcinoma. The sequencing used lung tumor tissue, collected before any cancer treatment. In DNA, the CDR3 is TGTGCCAGCAGCTTGGGAGCGGTGAAAACCGGTGAGCAGTTCTTC. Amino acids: CASSLGAVKTGEQFF.